The 15 T cell receptor beta chains below all came from one sample that was sequenced in a study of cytomegalovirus exposure and HLA in healthy donors. The PCR ran on 60 Vbeta and 13 Jbeta primers. Sequencing used immunoSEQ multiplex PCR; TCRdb keeps in-frame clones, though not all of them. Counted here are about 65,000 clones, roughly 77% occurring once; the ten biggest clones make up roughly 4.7%. Material for sequencing was PBMCs. The origin of the receptors is a woman in her 30s in good health and CMV-seronegative.

This clone was detected once. The chain employs TRBV6-5 and TRBJ2-7, with D possibly matching TRBD2 (6 bases). CDR3 length: 13 amino acids. Germline V gives CDR1 MNHEY, CDR2 SVGAGI. V shed 6 bases and J shed 3 bases, with 12 bases lying between them. CDR3 bases: TGTGCCAGCAGCGATGGAGGGCTCTACGAGCAGTACTTC. Protein product: CASSDGGLYEQYF.

V and J are TRBV11-2 and TRBJ1-4, with TRBD1 matching 10 bases. This CDR3 region has 15 residues. V lost 5 bases to trimming and J lost 7 bases; unmatched junction nucleotides: 7. Per germline, CDR1 SGHAT and CDR2 FQNNGV. The CDR3, as DNA: TGTGCCAGCAGCCTCCGGGACAGGGGTCCTGAAAAACTGTTTTTT. This gives the protein CASSLRDRGPEKLFF.

This sequence joins TRBV4-1 and TRBJ1-1, with TRBD1 identical over 7 bases. The germline CDR1 and CDR2 sequences are MGHRA and YSYEKL. The CDR3 length is 15 residues. The J segment lost 7 bases and the V segment lost 1 base, leaving 9 bases of the junction unmatched. CDR3 DNA: TGCGCCAGCAGCCAAGGAAGACAGGGCCCCATTGAAGCTTTCTTT. Its translation: CASSQGRQGPIEAFF.

The chain uses TRBV7-9 and TRBJ1-4; 7 bases match TRBD1. The junction had 4 bases not matched to a gene; V was cut back by 1 base and J by 5 bases. This CDR3 comprises 15 residues. Germline CDR1 is SEHNR and CDR2 is FQNEAQ (reference sequence). DNA for the CDR3: TGTGCCAGCAGCTTAGGGGGACAGCCAAATGAAAAACTGTTTTTT. Translation: CASSLGGQPNEKLFF. Filled out from reference TRBV7-9 and TRBJ1-4, the complete variable domain reads DTGVSQNPRHKITKRGQNVTFRCDPISEHNRLYWYRQTLGQGPEFLTYFQNEAQLEKSRLLSDRFSAERPKGSFSTLEIQRTEQGDSAMYLCASSLGGQPNEKLFFGSGTQLSVL.

J is TRBJ2-6 and V is TRBV6-4; D is undetermined. The germline CDR1 and CDR2 sequences are MRHNA and SNTAGT. The V gene lost 0 bases and the J gene lost 0 bases, with 6 bases spanning the gap. The CDR3 has 16 amino acids. The chain's CDR3 is CASSDSSLSGANVLTF. The CDR3, as DNA: TGTGCCAGCAGTGACTCTAGCCTCTCTGGGGCCAACGTCCTGACTTTC.

J is TRBJ2-2 and V is TRBV6-6; tentatively, D is TRBD2 (6 bases). V gave up 6 bases and J gave up 4 bases, with 12 bases separating them. Per germline, CDR1 MNHNY and CDR2 SVGAGI (reference sequence). This CDR3 has 14 amino acids. CDR3 sequence reads: CASSQGSGTGELFF. The CDR3 coding sequence is TGTGCCAGCAGCCAGGGTAGCGGCACCGGGGAGCTGTTTTTT.

A note on this clone: Different DNA sequences within this sample yield the same CDR3. This sequence joins TRBV6-1 and TRBJ2-2; 7 bases map to TRBD2. V was clipped by 6 bases and J by 5 bases; unmatched bases: 9. Germline CDR1 MNHNS, CDR2 SASEGT. The CDR3 has 15 residues. CDR3 sequence (DNA): TGTGCCAGCAGGGGGCGGGGGACGGGGACCGGGGAGCTGTTTTTT. This codes for CASRGRGTGTGELFF.

The chain combines TRBV4-1 with TRBJ1-2; TRBD1 is a possible D gene (6 bases). Deletions cut 0 bases from V and 5 bases from J, with 19 bases between. The germline V gene encodes CDR1 MGHRA and CDR2 YSYEKL. The length of the CDR3 is 17 residues. CDR3 in amino acids: CASSQDPSAGAGYGYTF. CDR3 coding DNA: TGCGCCAGCAGCCAAGATCCGAGTGCGGGGGCGGGGTATGGCTACACCTTC.

CDR3 loop: CASSLVVTSGGAAGELFF. The DNA of the CDR3 is TGTGCCAGCAGCTTAGTCGTTACTAGCGGGGGAGCAGCCGGGGAGCTGTTTTTT. The chain links TRBV7-8 to TRBJ2-2; 11 nucleotides line up with TRBD2. Germline trimming cut 1 base from V and 6 bases from J; bases unmatched to any gene: 10. The CDR3 covers 18 residues. Germline CDR1 SGHVS, CDR2 FQNEAQ. Combining the CDR3 with reference TRBV7-8 and TRBJ2-2 gives the whole variable domain GAGVSQSPRYKVAKRGQDVALRCDPISGHVSLFWYQQALGQGPEFLTYFQNEAQLDKSGLPSDRFFAERPEGSVSTLKIQRTQQEDSAVYLCASSLVVTSGGAAGELFFGEGSRLTVL.

The genes are TRBV7-6 and TRBJ2-2; D gene unclear. Trimming removed 2 bases from V and 5 bases from J, with 9 bases in between. The V gene's germline CDR1 is SGHVS and CDR2 FNYEAQ. This CDR3 has 14 amino acids. The CDR3 nucleotides are TGTGCCAGCAGCTTACGGCGCGGTACCGGGGAGCTGTTTTTT. Amino acids: CASSLRRGTGELFF.

The genes are TRBV7-8 and TRBJ1-4, with D tentatively TRBD1 (5 bases). With 4 bases removed from V and 8 bases from J, the gap between germline ends came to 17 bases. This CDR3 is built from 15 residues. The germline V gene has CDR1 SGHVS and CDR2 FQNEAQ. CDR3 nucleotide sequence: TGTGCCAGCAGCTCGATGGCGCAGGGCGGCGAAAAACTGTTTTTT. This gives the protein CASSSMAQGGEKLFF.

J is TRBJ1-6 and V is TRBV13; D perhaps matches TRBD1 (6 bases). This CDR3 comprises 15 residues. V dropped 5 bases and J dropped 7 bases, with 15 bases sitting between them. The germline V gene encodes CDR1 PRHDT and CDR2 FYEKMQ (reference sequence). The CDR3 reads CASSAQGLQNSPLHF. In DNA, the CDR3 is TGTGCCAGCAGCGCACAGGGACTACAAAATTCACCCCTCCACTTT. The variable domain in full, with the rest retrieved from reference TRBV13 and TRBJ1-6, is AAGVIQSPRHLIKEKRETATLKCYPIPRHDTVYWYQQGPGQDPQFLISFYEKMQSDKGSIPDRFSAQQFSDYHSELNMSSLELGDSALYFCASSAQGLQNSPLHFGNGTRLTVT.

V is TRBV7-2 and J is TRBJ2-1; 12 positions agree with TRBD2. This CDR3 spans 15 amino acids. Germline lookup yields CDR1 SGHTA and CDR2 FQGNSA. V was pared by 5 bases and J by 7 bases, with 6 bases of the junction left unmatched. The CDR3 is CASSPSLAGGNEQFF. CDR3 coding DNA: TGTGCCAGCAGCCCCTCGCTAGCGGGAGGGAATGAGCAGTTCTTC.

The CDR3 coding sequence is TGTGCCAGCAGCTTAGCAGGGGGCTCCTACGAGCAGTACTTC. The encoded protein is CASSLAGGSYEQYF. The rearrangement uses TRBV7-2 and TRBJ2-7, with a possible D match to TRBD1 (6 bases). CDR3 length: 14 residues. The V gene lost 0 bases and the J gene lost 0 bases, with 6 bases spanning the gap. In germline, CDR1 is SGHTA, CDR2 FQGNSA.

The chain joins TRBV4-1 to TRBJ1-2; no clear D. V was cut by 0 bases and J by 4 bases, with 18 bases left in between. The CDR3 has 17 residues. Germline V gene sequence: CDR1 MGHRA, CDR2 YSYEKL. In DNA, the CDR3 is TGCGCCAGCAGCCAAGAACGCTCGTCCAGAGGGCTCTATGGCTACACCTTC. This codes for CASSQERSSRGLYGYTF.